Listed below are T cell receptor beta chains from one sample, sequenced in a study of blood T cells in healthy people across ages. TCRdb re-called the 5' RACE reads with MiXCR, one entry per CDR3 protein. The profile shows hundreds of thousands of distinct CDR3 sequences, over 40% of them singletons. Source material: blood. These receptors all come from a woman aged 80 or over in good health. The CDR3 runs from the conserved cysteine through the conserved F or W. Fields, in order: CDR3 DNA, CDR3 protein, J gene, V gene, clone size, D gene. The D gene is left open where the match is weak. Clone size is stated in some rows and not others, as once, few, many or a class when expanded.

TGTGCCAGCAGCCTCAGGACAGGGCTGATCGGGGAGACCCAGTACTTC,CASSLRTGLIGETQYF,TRBJ2-5,TRBV12-3/TRBV12-4,few,TRBD1
TGTGCCAGCAGCCCCGCCGGGAATTCAGATACGCAGTATTTT,CASSPAGNSDTQYF,TRBJ2-3,TRBV9,few,-
TGTGCCAGCTCACCAAGTAGAATCTACGAGCAGTACTTC,CASSPSRIYEQYF,TRBJ2-7,TRBV18,-,-
TGCGCCAGCAGCCAAGTGGGCTCCATGAACACTGAAGCTTTCTTT,CASSQVGSMNTEAFF,TRBJ1-1,TRBV4-1,once,-
TGTACCACCAGCAGATCACAGGGAGTGGCGACAGATACGCAGTATTTT,CTTSRSQGVATDTQYF,TRBJ2-3,TRBV15,few,-
TGTGCCAGCAGCTTAGCCCCCGGGATTTATGGCTACACCTTC,CASSLAPGIYGYTF,TRBJ1-2,TRBV7-2,few,-
TGTGCCAGCACCCCGCTAGGGGTTAACTATGGCTACACCTTC,CASTPLGVNYGYTF,TRBJ1-2,TRBV12-3/TRBV12-4,-,-
TGTGCCAGCAGTACCGACGACAGGGGCCTAGCAGGTACGCAGTATTTT,CASSTDDRGLAGTQYF,TRBJ2-3,TRBV12-3/TRBV12-4,-,TRBD1
TGCGCCAGCAGCCTATGGTCCGGGACTAGCTATGAGCAGTACTTC,CASSLWSGTSYEQYF,TRBJ2-5,TRBV5-1,-,TRBD2
TGTGCCAGCAGCTTGGTTGGGACAGGGGTCGACAATGAGCAGTTCTTC,CASSLVGTGVDNEQFF,TRBJ2-1,TRBV5-6,few,TRBD1
TGCGCCAGCAGCCAACACCCCGTCTCTGGAAACACCATATATTTT,CASSQHPVSGNTIYF,TRBJ1-3,TRBV4-1,-,-
TGTGCCAGCACCGTGGGTGGGGGCACTGAAGCTTTCTTT,CASTVGGGTEAFF,TRBJ1-1,TRBV28,-,-
TGTGCCAGCAGCCAAGTTTTCCTAGCGGGAGGGACCGGGGAGCTGTTTTTT,CASSQVFLAGGTGELFF,TRBJ2-2,TRBV4-2,few,TRBD2
TGTGCCAGTACCCCCTGGGGACAGGGGTTCACTGAAGCTTTCTTT,CASTPWGQGFTEAFF,TRBJ1-1,TRBV19,once,TRBD1
TGCGCCAGCAGCTTGGGAGACAGGGGTAGCACAGATACGCAGTATTTT,CASSLGDRGSTDTQYF,TRBJ2-3,TRBV5-1,many,TRBD1